The next 2 T cell receptor beta chains were all read from a single sample in a study of CD8 T cells in ankylosing spondylitis. Findings of the study overall: Typical of ankylosing spondylitis blood, it appeared, was a TCR beta motif of eight highly homologous variants.

The antigens of these receptors remain unknown. TCRdb ran MiXCR on the 5' RACE reads and lists one entry per CDR3 protein. The sample carries tens of thousands of distinct CDR3 sequences, roughly 9% recorded once. Sequencing was carried out using blood, either unsorted or a sorted T cell fraction (not recorded which). Every receptor here comes from a male donor with ankylosing spondylitis.

This clonotype was detected ten times or more. The chain recombines TRBV6-7 with TRBJ2-2; 13 positions agree with TRBD2. TRBV6-7 is noted as an ORF with a role that remains uncertain. The CDR3 totals 21 residues. The trim removed 6 bases at V and 0 bases at J, leaving 16 bases unmatched. This CDR3 is CASRQTSGRALFLANTGELFF. As DNA, the CDR3 is TGTGCCAGCAGACAAACTAGCGGGAGGGCCCTTTTTCTCGCGAACACCGGGGAGCTGTTTTTT.

This clonotype turned up a few times. V usage is TRBV20-1 and J usage is TRBJ2-3; 9 nucleotides agree with TRBD2. Trimming at V came to 6 bases and at J to 3 bases, leaving 13 bases not matched to a gene. Germline V gene lookup returns CDR1 DFQATT and CDR2 SNEGSKA (reference sequence). This CDR3 region has 16 residues. CDR3 nucleotides: TGCAGTGCCCCTGATTTAGCGGGAGTGAGGACAGATACGCAGTATTTT. Its translation: CSAPDLAGVRTDTQYF.